The TCR beta chain described here comes from a study of T cell responses to AZD1222 COVID-19 vaccine. Trimming took 0 bases from V and 0 from J, leaving 8 bases between them. CDR1 is MNHEY and CDR2 is SVGAGI in the germline V gene. The CDR3 has 15 amino acids. General study findings and limits: In all cases, repertoires were sampled only after the peak T cell response. Vaccine-associated CD4 TCRs spanned spike, dominant at 160-218 and 743-854.

The data were produced by immunoSEQ multiplex PCR, yet TCRdb's version contains in-frame clones alone and is incomplete. The data contain around 120,000 clones, approximately 86% of them singletons. A remark on this clone: Its antigen is unidentified.

This specimen was peripheral blood, taken 28 days after the second AZD1222 dose. The rearrangement uses TRBV6-5 and TRBJ1-2; D is possibly TRBD1 (5 bases). The clonotype originates from an adult who received the AZD1222 COVID-19 vaccine. The CDR3 reads CASSYSGAANYGYTF. For the CDR3, the DNA is TGTGCCAGCAGTTACTCCGGGGCTGCTAACTATGGCTACACCTTC.